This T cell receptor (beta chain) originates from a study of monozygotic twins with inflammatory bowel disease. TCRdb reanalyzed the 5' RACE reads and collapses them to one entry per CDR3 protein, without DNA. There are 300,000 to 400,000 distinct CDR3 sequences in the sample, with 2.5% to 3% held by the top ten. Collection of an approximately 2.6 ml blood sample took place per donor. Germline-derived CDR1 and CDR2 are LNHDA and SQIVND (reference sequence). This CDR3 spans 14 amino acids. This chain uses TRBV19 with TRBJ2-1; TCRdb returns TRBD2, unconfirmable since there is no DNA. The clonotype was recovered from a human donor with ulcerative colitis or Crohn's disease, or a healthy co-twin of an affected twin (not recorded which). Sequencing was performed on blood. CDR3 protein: CATRTPSSYNEQFF.